The rows below give T cell receptor beta chains drawn from one sample of a study of CD8 T cells in ankylosing spondylitis. TCRdb reprocessed the 5' RACE reads with MiXCR, giving one entry per CDR3 protein. The sample records roughly 160,000 distinct CDR3 sequences, around 9.6% being singletons. Material: blood, either unsorted or a sorted T cell fraction (not recorded which). These receptors were taken from a female donor with ankylosing spondylitis or in good health (not recorded which). CDR3s include the opening cysteine and the closing phenylalanine or tryptophan. Fields, in order: clone size, J gene, D gene, V gene, CDR3 DNA, CDR3 protein. A D gene is named only where the DNA matches it firmly. Some rows mark clone size as missing; the rest say once, few, many or name a class of expanded clone.

many | TRBJ2-1 | TRBD2 | TRBV6-2/TRBV6-3 | TGTGCCAGCAGCACCCGGGACTACTACAATGAGCAGTTCTTC | CASSTRDYYNEQFF
many | TRBJ2-3 | TRBD2 | TRBV2 | TGTGCCACCCCGGGACTAGTTCCCTACACAGATACGCAGTATTTT | CATPGLVPYTDTQYF
few | TRBJ1-2 | NA | TRBV29-1 | TGCAGCGGGTGGACACGGTATGGCTACACCTTC | CSGWTRYGYTF
many | TRBJ2-5 | NA | TRBV7-9 | TGTGCCACTGAAGAAGAGACCCAGTACTTC | CATEEETQYF
NA | TRBJ2-1 | TRBD2 | TRBV9 | TGTGCCAGCAGCGTAGTGGGAGCGGGGTCCTACAATGAGCAGTTCTTC | CASSVVGAGSYNEQFF
many | TRBJ2-1 | NA | TRBV7-6 | TGTGCCAGCAGCTCCCGACAGGTTGGGAATGAGCAGTTCTTC | CASSSRQVGNEQFF
few | TRBJ1-3 | NA | TRBV6-6 | TGTGCCAGCAGGGAAAACACCATATATTTT | CASRENTIYF
NA | TRBJ2-4 | NA | TRBV15 | TGTGCCACCAGCGCTCCTATGAGGGCGCAGGCACTCCAAAACATTCAGTACTTC | CATSAPMRAQALQNIQYF
many | TRBJ2-7 | NA | TRBV4-3 | TGCGCCAGCAGCCAACATTCGGGGGCTAGGGAGCAGTACTTC | CASSQHSGAREQYF
few | TRBJ1-1 | NA | TRBV7-9 | TGTGCCAGCAGCTTAAGAGGGGCGAAAGACACTGAAGCTTTCTTT | CASSLRGAKDTEAFF
NA | TRBJ2-1 | TRBD2 | TRBV29-1 | TGCAGCGTAATACTAGCGGACTACAATGAGCAGTTCTTC | CSVILADYNEQFF
few | TRBJ1-1 | TRBD1 | TRBV4-3 | TGCGCCAGCAGCCAAGTAGACAGGGGAGATTTGGAAGCTTTCTTT | CASSQVDRGDLEAFF
many | TRBJ1-6 | NA | TRBV11-2 | TGTGCCAGCAGCCCAAGGGACATCGATTTTAGTAATTCACCCCTCCACTTT | CASSPRDIDFSNSPLHF
many | TRBJ1-2 | NA | TRBV2 | TGTGCCAGCACAGGAGGGTCCTATGGCTACACCTTC | CASTGGSYGYTF
many | TRBJ2-1 | NA | TRBV28 | TGTGCCAGCAGTTTCGAGGGGCACTCAAATGAGCAGTTCTTC | CASSFEGHSNEQFF
many | TRBJ2-1 | NA | TRBV24-1 | TGTGCCACCAGTGATTCCAATGAGCAGTTCTTC | CATSDSNEQFF
once | TRBJ2-7 | NA | TRBV18 | TGTGCCAGCTCACCATCGAACAGCTACTACGAGCAGTACTTC | CASSPSNSYYEQYF
NA | TRBJ2-1 | TRBD2 | TRBV9 | TGTGCCAGCAGCGTAGGGGCTAGCGGGAGTAATGAGCAGTTCTTC | CASSVGASGSNEQFF
NA | TRBJ2-7 | NA | TRBV24-1 | TGTGCCACCTCGGGTGACGAGCAGTACTTC | CATSGDEQYF
few | TRBJ2-7 | NA | TRBV2 | TGTGCCAGCACGTGGGGCGAGCAGTACTTC | CASTWGEQYF
NA | TRBJ2-7 | NA | TRBV20-1 | TGCAGTGCTCGTGAGACAGCCTACGAGCAGTACTTC | CSARETAYEQYF
NA | TRBJ2-3 | TRBD2 | TRBV4-3 | TGCGCCAGCAGCCGGGTCGGCGGGAGAGAGCAGTATTTT | CASSRVGGREQYF
few | TRBJ2-7 | TRBD2 | TRBV3-1 | TGTGCCAGCAGCCAAGATCCCTATAGCGGGAGGATCTCCTACGAGCAGTACTTC | CASSQDPYSGRISYEQYF
few | TRBJ2-7 | NA | TRBV20-1 | TGCAGTGCTAGAGATGCTTCCTACGAGCAGTACTTC | CSARDASYEQYF
few | TRBJ2-7 | NA | TRBV5-6 | TGTGCCAGCAGCTCGAGCGGCCCTGGCGAGCAGTACTTC | CASSSSGPGEQYF
NA | TRBJ1-1 | NA | TRBV15 | TGTGCCACCAGCGGCGTAGACCGGTGGAACACTGAAGCTTTCTTT | CATSGVDRWNTEAFF
many | TRBJ2-3 | NA | TRBV11-2 | TGTGCCAGCAGCTTAGTGGGGAGCGCAACTAGCACAGATACGCAGTATTTT | CASSLVGSATSTDTQYF
NA | TRBJ2-1 | TRBD2 | TRBV27 | TGTGCCAGCAGTCCTGGACTAGCGCCTAACAATGAGCAGTTCTTC | CASSPGLAPNNEQFF
NA | TRBJ2-7 | NA | TRBV27 | TGTGCCAGCAGTTTATCGAAGGGGTCAGGGGCTGGTGAGCAGTACTTC | CASSLSKGSGAGEQYF
NA | TRBJ2-3 | NA | TRBV7-9 | TGTGCCAGCAGCTCCTACTTAGGATTGTCCACAGATACGCAGTATTTT | CASSSYLGLSTDTQYF
few | TRBJ1-5 | NA | TRBV4-1 | TGCGCCAGCAGCCAAGAAGGGGGGATTTTGGGCGATCAGCCCCAGCATTTT | CASSQEGGILGDQPQHF
many | TRBJ1-3 | NA | TRBV20-1 | TGCAGTGCTAGAGATAGGGGAGGAAACACCATATATTTT | CSARDRGGNTIYF
NA | TRBJ2-3 | NA | TRBV9 | TGTGCCAGCAGCGTGGGATCCGGGACGTACACAGATACGCAGTATTTT | CASSVGSGTYTDTQYF
many | TRBJ2-5 | NA | TRBV12-3/TRBV12-4 | TGTGCCAGCAGTCCTCTAACCACGATGGGAGAGACCCAGTACTTC | CASSPLTTMGETQYF
NA | TRBJ2-5 | NA | TRBV7-7 | TGTGCTAGCAGCCTCGGGTGGGGGTCCGGAGAGACCCAGTACTTC | CASSLGWGSGETQYF
many | TRBJ2-4 | TRBD2 | TRBV9 | TGTGCCAGCAGCTCCCCTACTAGCGATCAAAACATTCAGTACTTC | CASSSPTSDQNIQYF
few | TRBJ1-4 | NA | TRBV5-6 | TGTGCCAGCAGCTTGGCCTGGACAACTAATGAAAAACTGTTTTTT | CASSLAWTTNEKLFF
NA | TRBJ2-1 | TRBD2 | TRBV14 | TGTGCCAGCAGCCAAGATTCGGGACTAGCACCGAGCTCCTACAATGAGCAGTTCTTC | CASSQDSGLAPSSYNEQFF
many | TRBJ2-1 | NA | TRBV7-9 | TGTGCCAGCCCGGGGTGGGGCGAATACAATGAGCAGTTCTTC | CASPGWGEYNEQFF
few | TRBJ1-1 | TRBD1 | TRBV7-9 | TGTGCCAGTAGTAACGGGACAGGGGGACTACTTGAAGCTTTCTTT | CASSNGTGGLLEAFF
NA | TRBJ2-7 | TRBD1 | TRBV28 | TGTGCCAGCAGTCCCCCTACAGGGGGCCACGTCTACGAGCAGTACTTC | CASSPPTGGHVYEQYF
few | TRBJ2-7 | NA | TRBV27 | TGTGCCAGCAGTTTCGGACTGGGGACCTACGAGCAGTACTTC | CASSFGLGTYEQYF
many | TRBJ1-3 | NA | TRBV7-9 | TGTGCCAGCAGCTTAGAACCGCCCATATATTTT | CASSLEPPIYF
few | TRBJ2-7 | TRBD2 | TRBV6-1 | TGTGCCAGCAGACCTGGACTAGCAGCTTACGAGCAGTACTTC | CASRPGLAAYEQYF
few | TRBJ1-2 | NA | TRBV24-1 | TGTGCCACCAGTGCCACAGGACATGGCTACACCTTC | CATSATGHGYTF
many | TRBJ2-7 | NA | TRBV7-9 | TGTGCCAGCAGCTTAGGGCGCGAGCAGTACTTC | CASSLGREQYF
few | TRBJ1-2 | NA | TRBV12-3/TRBV12-4 | TGTGCCAGCAGTCCCCTGGGCCTGTGGGGCTACACCTTC | CASSPLGLWGYTF
few | TRBJ2-5 | NA | TRBV25-1 | TGTGCCACCTCAGGTGCCGGTGGGACCCAGTACTTC | CATSGAGGTQYF
NA | TRBJ2-7 | NA | TRBV9 | TGTGCCAGCAGCGTAGAGGGTGGGAACGAGCAGTACTTC | CASSVEGGNEQYF
many | TRBJ2-7 | NA | TRBV6-2/TRBV6-3 | TGTGCCAGCAGTCCAGGGTTCTCAAGGCACTACGAGCAGTACTTC | CASSPGFSRHYEQYF